A single sample gave rise to the 17 T cell receptor beta chains below, sequenced in a study of blood T cell repertoires in COVID-19. Some clones are missing from TCRdb's copy, which holds only in-frame ones; the method was immunoSEQ multiplex PCR. The sample carries about 190,000 clones, more than 70% recorded once. Source material: PBMCs or T cells enriched from blood (not recorded which). The receptor source for this set is a man in his forties or fifties with acute COVID-19.

The chain carries TRBV11-2 and TRBJ2-3; no clear D. V dropped 2 bases and J dropped 0 bases, with 9 bases sitting between them. Germline CDR1 reads SGHAT; CDR2 reads FQNNGV. The CDR3 is 15 residues long. The CDR3 here is CASSLRGYSTDTQYF. As DNA, the CDR3 is TGTGCCAGCAGCTTACGCGGCTATAGCACAGATACGCAGTATTTT.

The chain uses TRBV7-9 and TRBJ2-1; unclear D gene. The CDR3 covers 15 residues. V was trimmed by 3 bases and J by 10 bases, leaving 19 bases between them. Germline-derived CDR1 and CDR2 are SEHNR and FQNEAQ (reference sequence). The CDR3 loop reads CASSFSGPAGTEQFF. DNA of the CDR3: TGTGCCAGCAGCTTCTCTGGGCCAGCTGGTACGGAGCAGTTCTTC.

This rearrangement joins TRBV6-4 to TRBJ2-5, with 7 bases lining up with TRBD1. V shed 1 base, J shed 1 base, and the junction held 3 bases outside the gene matches. CDR3 length: 15 residues. Germline V gene lookup returns CDR1 MRHNA and CDR2 SNTAGT. As DNA, the CDR3 is TGTGCCAGCAGTGACTGGGACAGCGGCCAAGAGACCCAGTACTTC. It translates to CASSDWDSGQETQYF.

In this sample, this clone turned up once. The V gene is TRBV28, the J gene TRBJ2-3; D remains ambiguous. Germline-derived CDR1 and CDR2 are MDHEN and SYDVKM. Deletions cut 3 bases from V and 3 bases from J, with 4 bases between. This CDR3 is built from 12 residues. The CDR3 is CASSFPTDTQYF. In nucleotides, the CDR3 is TGTGCCAGCAGTTTCCCGACAGATACGCAGTATTTT.

This sequence joins TRBV7-8 and TRBJ2-3; a possible D gene is TRBD2 (5 bases). The CDR3 has 13 residues. Germline V gene lookup returns CDR1 SGHVS and CDR2 FQNEAQ. Trimming shortened V by 2 bases and J by 6 bases, and 9 bases separated the two germline ends. The CDR3 DNA reads as TGTGCCAGCAGCTTACCCCCGGGGGATACGCAGTATTTT. Translating it yields CASSLPPGDTQYF.

This clone was counted a few times. The chain is built from TRBV7-2 and TRBJ2-1, with D possibly TRBD1 on 5 matching bases. Looked up from germline, CDR1 is SGHTA and CDR2 is FQGNSA. The ends were cut back, 1 base at V and 9 bases at J, with 7 bases in the middle. This CDR3 contains 12 residues. This CDR3 is CASSLGGREQFF. DNA for the CDR3: TGTGCCAGCAGCTTAGGGGGCCGTGAGCAGTTCTTC.

The J gene is TRBJ2-3, the V gene TRBV5-1, with TRBD2 as a possible D gene (5 bases). This CDR3 is 13 amino acids long. Per germline, CDR1 SGHRS and CDR2 YFSETQ. The V end was cut by 0 bases, the J end by 4 bases, with 6 bases between. CDR3 sequence reads: CASSLARADTQYF. Here the CDR3 DNA reads TGCGCCAGCAGCTTGGCGCGGGCAGATACGCAGTATTTT.

Comment on this clone: Other DNA sequences in this specimen translate into the identical CDR3. The rearrangement links TRBV6-6 to TRBJ2-2, with 16 bases fitting TRBD2. The CDR3 length is 18 residues. V shed 5 bases, J shed 4 bases, and the junction held 7 bases outside the gene matches. Per the germline V gene, CDR1 is MNHNY and CDR2 is SVGAGI (reference sequence). This CDR3 reads CASSPGLAGGPGTGELFF. The CDR3 bases are TGTGCCAGCAGTCCGGGACTAGCGGGAGGGCCGGGCACCGGGGAGCTGTTTTTT.

This clone appeared a few times. The chain joins TRBV10-1 to TRBJ2-7; D may be TRBD2 (5 bases). CDR3 size: 13 residues. V gave up 4 bases and J gave up 4 bases, with 11 bases separating them. Germline assignment: CDR1 WNHNN and CDR2 SYGVQD (reference sequence). This CDR3 is CASSAGVVYEQYF. The CDR3 DNA reads as TGCGCCAGCAGTGCCGGGGTAGTGTACGAGCAGTACTTC.

The rearrangement uses TRBV6-5 and TRBJ1-6, with no clear D. CDR3 size: 13 residues. Germline CDR1 and CDR2: MNHEY and SVGAGI. The V gene lost 6 bases and the J gene lost 8 bases, with 11 bases spanning the gap. The CDR3 DNA sequence: TGTGCCAGCAGAAACTCTCCGGATTCACCCCTCCACTTT. Amino acid sequence: CASRNSPDSPLHF.

V and J are TRBV5-1 and TRBJ2-7, with 9 bases matching TRBD2. After removal of 0 bases from V and 3 bases from J, the junction contained 7 bases not matched to a gene. The CDR3 contains 16 residues. Germline lookup yields CDR1 SGHRS and CDR2 YFSETQ. CDR3 DNA: TGCGCCAGCAGCTTGGACAGGGAAGCGGGGGGCTACGAGCAGTACTTC. Its protein is CASSLDREAGGYEQYF.

This clone was recorded once. The rearrangement joins TRBV5-8 to TRBJ1-1, with 9 nucleotides matching TRBD1. With V trimmed by 6 bases and J by 8 bases, 8 bases remained unmatched. Germline CDR1 is SGHTS and CDR2 is YDEGEE. The CDR3 sequence is 13 residues long. CDR3 loop: CASTITGGLEAFF. For the CDR3, the DNA is TGTGCCAGCACTATAACAGGGGGCTTAGAAGCTTTCTTT.

The chain carries TRBV7-2 and TRBJ2-1; no firm D call. Trimming cost V 5 bases and J 8 bases, with 16 bases left between them. The germline V gene has CDR1 SGHTA and CDR2 FQGNSA. The length of the CDR3 is 14 residues. CDR3 in DNA: TGTGCCAGCAGCCCTCGTGCGCGCCGGGATGAGCAGTTCTTC. Translating it yields CASSPRARRDEQFF.

The chain combines TRBV27 with TRBJ2-2, with 8 positions matching TRBD1. The trim removed 8 bases at V and 7 bases at J, leaving 9 bases unmatched. From germline, CDR1 is MNHEY and CDR2 SMNVEV (reference sequence). This CDR3 has 14 amino acids. CDR3 bases: TGTGCCAGCTGCCCAGGGGGCCTTAACGGGGAGCTGTTTTTT. This gives the protein CASCPGGLNGELFF.

The V gene is TRBV27, the J gene TRBJ2-2, with D perhaps TRBD2 (5 bases). V was clipped by 5 bases and J by 7 bases, with 20 bases between them. CDR1 is MNHEY and CDR2 is SMNVEV in the germline V gene (reference sequence). The CDR3 is 16 amino acids. The DNA of the CDR3 is TGTGCCAGCAGTCTATGGCTGGGAGTGGCCGGCGGGGAGCTGTTTTTT. It specifies CASSLWLGVAGGELFF.

V is TRBV7-9 and J is TRBJ1-2; a weak D match, TRBD1 (5 bases). The CDR3 contains 16 residues. Germline values: CDR1 SEHNR, CDR2 FQNEAQ (reference sequence). The V gene lost 4 bases and the J gene lost 4 bases, with 19 bases spanning the gap. Written as DNA, the CDR3 is TGTGCCAGCAGCTCCCCTCCCTCGACAGTTTCCTATGGCTACACCTTC. Translation: CASSSPPSTVSYGYTF. Based on the CDR3 plus reference TRBV7-9 and TRBJ1-2, the full variable domain is DTGVSQNPRHKITKRGQNVTFRCDPISEHNRLYWYRQTLGQGPEFLTYFQNEAQLEKSRLLSDRFSAERPKGSFSTLEIQRTEQGDSAMYLCASSSPPSTVSYGYTFGSGTRLTVV.

The chain uses TRBV13 and TRBJ2-7, with a tentative D call TRBD1 (5 bases). V lost 5 bases, J lost 4 bases, and 9 bases lay in between. Per the germline V gene, CDR1 is PRHDT and CDR2 is FYEKMQ (reference sequence). CDR3 length: 12 amino acids. The CDR3 loop is CASSLRAYEQYF. For the CDR3, the DNA is TGTGCCAGCAGCCTCAGGGCGTACGAGCAGTACTTC.